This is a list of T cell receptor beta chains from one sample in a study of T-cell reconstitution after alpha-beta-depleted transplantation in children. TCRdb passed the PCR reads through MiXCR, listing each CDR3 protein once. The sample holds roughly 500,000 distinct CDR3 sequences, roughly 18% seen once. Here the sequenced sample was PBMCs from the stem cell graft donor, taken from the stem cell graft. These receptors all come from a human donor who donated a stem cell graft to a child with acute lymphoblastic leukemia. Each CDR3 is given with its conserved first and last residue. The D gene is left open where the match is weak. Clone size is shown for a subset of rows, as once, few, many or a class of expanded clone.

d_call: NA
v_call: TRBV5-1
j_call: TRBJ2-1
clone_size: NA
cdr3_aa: CASSLPFSYNEQFF
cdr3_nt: TGCGCCAGCAGCTTACCTTTCTCCTACAATGAGCAGTTCTTC

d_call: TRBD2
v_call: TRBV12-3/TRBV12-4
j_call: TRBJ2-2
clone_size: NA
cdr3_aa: CASREGSGHNTGELFF
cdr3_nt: TGTGCCAGCAGGGAGGGTAGCGGGCATAACACCGGGGAGCTGTTTTTT

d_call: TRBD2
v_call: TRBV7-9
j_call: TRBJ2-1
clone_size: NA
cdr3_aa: CASSLSGSGYNEQFF
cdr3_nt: TGTGCCAGCAGCTTGAGCGGGAGCGGTTACAATGAGCAGTTCTTC

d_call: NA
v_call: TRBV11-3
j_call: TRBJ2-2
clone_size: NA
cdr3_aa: CASSPFGGELFF
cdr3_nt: TGTGCCAGCAGCCCCTTTGGCGGGGAGCTGTTTTTT

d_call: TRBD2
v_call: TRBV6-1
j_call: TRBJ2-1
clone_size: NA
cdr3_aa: CASRSGLVNEQFF
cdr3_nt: TGTGCCAGCAGGTCGGGACTAGTAAATGAGCAGTTCTTC

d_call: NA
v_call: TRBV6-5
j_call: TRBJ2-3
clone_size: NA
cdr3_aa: CASSYETVTDTQYF
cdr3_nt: TGTGCCAGCAGTTACGAGACAGTCACAGATACGCAGTATTTT

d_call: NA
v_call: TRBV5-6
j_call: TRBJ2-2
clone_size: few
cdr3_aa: CASSAGLTLRELFF
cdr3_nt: TGTGCCAGCAGCGCAGGGTTGACCCTCAGGGAGCTGTTTTTT

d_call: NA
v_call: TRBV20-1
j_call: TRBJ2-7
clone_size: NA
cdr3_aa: CSARNAGDYEQYF
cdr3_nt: TGCAGTGCTAGAAACGCAGGGGATTACGAGCAGTACTTC

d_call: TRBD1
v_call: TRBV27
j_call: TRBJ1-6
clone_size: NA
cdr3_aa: CASSYLGRGLSFNSPLHF
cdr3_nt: TGTGCCAGCAGCTACCTAGGTAGGGGGCTCAGCTTCAATTCACCCCTCCACTTT

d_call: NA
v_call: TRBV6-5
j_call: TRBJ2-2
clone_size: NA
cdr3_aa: CASSYVQSRFGELFF
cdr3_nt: TGTGCCAGCAGTTACGTCCAGTCCCGCTTCGGGGAGCTGTTTTTT

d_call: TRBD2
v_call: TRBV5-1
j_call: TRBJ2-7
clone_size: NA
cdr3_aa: CASSLAAGFHEQYF
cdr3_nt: TGCGCCAGCAGCTTGGCAGCGGGGTTCCACGAGCAGTACTTC

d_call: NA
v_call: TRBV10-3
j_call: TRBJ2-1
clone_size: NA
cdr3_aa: CAISESASSNEQFF
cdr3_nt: TGTGCCATCAGTGAGTCCGCTAGCTCCAATGAGCAGTTCTTC

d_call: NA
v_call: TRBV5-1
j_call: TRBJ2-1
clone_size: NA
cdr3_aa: CASSHTGSNNEQFF
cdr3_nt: TGCGCCAGCAGCCATACAGGGTCAAACAATGAGCAGTTCTTC

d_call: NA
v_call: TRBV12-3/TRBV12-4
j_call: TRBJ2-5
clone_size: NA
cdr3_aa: CASSLWGGSQETQYF
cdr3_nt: TGTGCCAGCAGTTTATGGGGCGGAAGTCAAGAGACCCAGTACTTC

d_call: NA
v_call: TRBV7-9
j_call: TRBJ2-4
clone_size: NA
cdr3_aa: CASSWAGENIQYF
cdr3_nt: TGTGCCAGCAGCTGGGCAGGGGAAAACATTCAGTACTTC

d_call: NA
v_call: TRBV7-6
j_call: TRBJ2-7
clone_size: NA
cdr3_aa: CASSPWEVRGYEQYF
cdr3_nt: TGTGCCAGCAGTCCATGGGAGGTTCGGGGGTACGAGCAGTACTTC

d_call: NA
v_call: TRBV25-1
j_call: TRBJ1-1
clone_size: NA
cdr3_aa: CASSDGAWTEAFF
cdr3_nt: TGTGCCAGCAGTGACGGGGCCTGGACTGAAGCTTTCTTT

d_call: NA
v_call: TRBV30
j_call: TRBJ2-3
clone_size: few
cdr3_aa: CAWTAGDTQYF
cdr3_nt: TGTGCCTGGACAGCGGGAGATACGCAGTATTTT

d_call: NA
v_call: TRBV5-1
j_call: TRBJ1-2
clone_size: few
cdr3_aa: CASSLTFDRNYGYTF
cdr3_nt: TGCGCCAGCAGCTTGACCTTCGACAGAAACTATGGCTACACCTTC

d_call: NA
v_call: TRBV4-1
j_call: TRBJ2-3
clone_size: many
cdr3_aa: CASSPQEGGADTQYF
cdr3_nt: TGCGCCAGCAGCCCCCAGGAGGGTGGGGCAGATACGCAGTATTTT

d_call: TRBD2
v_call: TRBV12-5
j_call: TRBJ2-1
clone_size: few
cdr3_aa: CASGLGLAENNEQFF
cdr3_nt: TGTGCTAGTGGTTTGGGACTAGCGGAAAACAATGAGCAGTTCTTC

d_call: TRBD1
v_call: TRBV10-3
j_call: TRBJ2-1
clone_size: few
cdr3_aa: CAISEPGQSNNEQFF
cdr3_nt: TGTGCCATCAGTGAGCCGGGACAGTCAAACAATGAGCAGTTCTTC

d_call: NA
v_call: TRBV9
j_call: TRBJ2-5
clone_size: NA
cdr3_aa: CASSIDRVGIQETQYF
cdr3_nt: TGTGCCAGCAGCATCGATAGGGTCGGGATACAAGAGACCCAGTACTTC

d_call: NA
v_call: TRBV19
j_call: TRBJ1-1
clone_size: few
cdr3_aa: CASSSWTVLNTEAFF
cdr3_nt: TGTGCCAGTAGTTCCTGGACAGTCTTGAACACTGAAGCTTTCTTT

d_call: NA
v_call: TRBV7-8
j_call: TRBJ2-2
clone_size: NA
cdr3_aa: CASSLLFLDSGRGGELFF
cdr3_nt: TGTGCCAGCAGCTTACTATTCTTGGACAGCGGTCGGGGCGGGGAGCTGTTTTTT

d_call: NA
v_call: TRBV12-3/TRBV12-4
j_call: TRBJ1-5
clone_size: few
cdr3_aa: CASTATLGVGQPQHF
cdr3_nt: TGTGCCAGCACCGCCACGCTCGGTGTGGGTCAGCCCCAGCATTTT

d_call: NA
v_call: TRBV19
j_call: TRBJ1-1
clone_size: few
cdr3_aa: CASRMRGAGSEKVNTEAFF
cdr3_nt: TGTGCCAGTAGGATGAGGGGGGCAGGGTCAGAAAAGGTGAACACTGAAGCTTTCTTT

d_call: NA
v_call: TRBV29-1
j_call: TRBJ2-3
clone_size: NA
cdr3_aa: CSVELARETTDTQYF
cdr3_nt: TGCAGCGTTGAACTGGCCCGAGAAACCACAGATACGCAGTATTTT

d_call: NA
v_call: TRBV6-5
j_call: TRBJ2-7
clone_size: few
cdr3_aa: CASSWVSGSYEQYF
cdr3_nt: TGTGCCAGCAGTTGGGTATCGGGCTCCTACGAGCAGTACTTC

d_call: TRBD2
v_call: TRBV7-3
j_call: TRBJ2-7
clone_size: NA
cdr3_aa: CASSRTSGRLYEQYF
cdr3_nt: TGTGCCAGCAGCCGGACTAGCGGGAGACTGTACGAGCAGTACTTC

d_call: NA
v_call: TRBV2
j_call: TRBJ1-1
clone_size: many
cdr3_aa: CASSRGGTEAFF
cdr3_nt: TGTGCCAGTTCAAGAGGTGGCACTGAAGCTTTCTTT

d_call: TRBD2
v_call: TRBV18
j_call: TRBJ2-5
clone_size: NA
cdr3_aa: CASSQGLARQETQYF
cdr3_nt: TGTGCCAGCTCACAAGGACTAGCGAGACAAGAGACCCAGTACTTC

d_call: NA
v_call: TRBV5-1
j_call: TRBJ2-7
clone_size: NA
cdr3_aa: CASSLGTAFEQYF
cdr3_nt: TGCGCCAGCAGCTTGGGCACAGCCTTTGAGCAGTACTTC

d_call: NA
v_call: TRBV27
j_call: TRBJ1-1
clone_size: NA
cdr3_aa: CASSTGTLSEAFF
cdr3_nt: TGTGCCAGCAGTACCGGGACACTTAGTGAAGCTTTCTTT

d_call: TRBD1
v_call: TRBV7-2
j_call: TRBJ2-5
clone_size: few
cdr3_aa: CASRRGQGLIKETQYF
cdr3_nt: TGTGCCAGCAGACGTGGACAGGGGTTAATTAAAGAGACCCAGTACTTC

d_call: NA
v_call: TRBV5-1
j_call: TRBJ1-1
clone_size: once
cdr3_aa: CASSPETGTVQPYTEAFF
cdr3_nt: TGCGCCAGCAGCCCCGAAACCGGGACGGTGCAACCCTACACTGAAGCTTTCTTT

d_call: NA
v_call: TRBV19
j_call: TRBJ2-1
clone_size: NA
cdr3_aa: CASSQSGRNEQFF
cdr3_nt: TGTGCCAGTAGCCAATCAGGGCGGAATGAGCAGTTCTTC

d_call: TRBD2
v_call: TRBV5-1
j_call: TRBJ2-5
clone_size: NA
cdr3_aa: CASSLDLAGIQETQYF
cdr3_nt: TGCGCCAGCAGCTTGGATTTAGCGGGAATACAAGAGACCCAGTACTTC

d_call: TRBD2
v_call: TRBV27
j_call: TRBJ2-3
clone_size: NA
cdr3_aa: CASSLLAGAFTDTQYF
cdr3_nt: TGTGCCAGCAGTTTACTAGCGGGAGCCTTCACAGATACGCAGTATTTT

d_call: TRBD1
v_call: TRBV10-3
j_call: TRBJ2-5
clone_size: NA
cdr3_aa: CAIAPNLGQGVTLETQYF
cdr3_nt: TGTGCCATCGCCCCGAACCTTGGACAGGGAGTTACGTTAGAGACCCAGTACTTC

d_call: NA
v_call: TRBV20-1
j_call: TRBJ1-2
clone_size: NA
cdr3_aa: CSARGWYGYTF
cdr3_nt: TGCAGTGCCCGGGGCTGGTATGGCTACACCTTC

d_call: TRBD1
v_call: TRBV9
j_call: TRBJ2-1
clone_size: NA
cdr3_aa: CASTNRQVGGITF
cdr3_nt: TGTGCCAGCACCAACCGACAGGTAGGGGGCATAACCTTC

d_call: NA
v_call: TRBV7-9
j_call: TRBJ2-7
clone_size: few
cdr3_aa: CASSPELVGYEQYF
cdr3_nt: TGTGCCAGCAGCCCTGAGCTAGTAGGTTACGAGCAGTACTTC

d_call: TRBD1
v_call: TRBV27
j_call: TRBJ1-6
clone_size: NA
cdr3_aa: CASSLYSGTGGSPLHF
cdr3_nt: TGTGCCAGCAGTCTATATTCCGGGACAGGTGGATCACCCCTCCACTTT

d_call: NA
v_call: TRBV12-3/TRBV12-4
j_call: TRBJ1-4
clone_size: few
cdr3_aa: CASSRTSNEKLFF
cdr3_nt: TGTGCCAGCAGTCGGACCTCCAATGAAAAACTGTTTTTT